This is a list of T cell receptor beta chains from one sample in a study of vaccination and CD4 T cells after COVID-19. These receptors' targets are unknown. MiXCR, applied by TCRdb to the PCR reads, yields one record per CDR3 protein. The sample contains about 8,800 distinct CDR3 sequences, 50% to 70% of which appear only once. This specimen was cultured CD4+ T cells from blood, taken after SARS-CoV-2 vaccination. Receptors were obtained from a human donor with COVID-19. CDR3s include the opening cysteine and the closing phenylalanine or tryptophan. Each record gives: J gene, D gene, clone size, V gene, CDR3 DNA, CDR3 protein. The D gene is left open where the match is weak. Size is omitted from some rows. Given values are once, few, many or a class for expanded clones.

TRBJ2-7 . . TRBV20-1 TGCAGCACTGGGTCGACCTACGAGCAGTACTTC CSTGSTYEQYF
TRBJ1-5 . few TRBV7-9 TGTGCCAGCAGCGTGGGGGGTTTGGGGGCGAATCAGCCCCAGCATTTT CASSVGGLGANQPQHF
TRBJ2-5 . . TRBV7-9 TGTGCCAGCAGAGGTCTAGCTCTCCAAGAGACCCAGTACTTC CASRGLALQETQYF
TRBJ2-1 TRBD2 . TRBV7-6 TGTGCCAGCAGCCCCAAAATGGGCGGGGGTATAAACAATGAGCAGTTCTTC CASSPKMGGGINNEQFF
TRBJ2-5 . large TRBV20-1 TGCAGTGCTAGAAGGACCGCAGAGACCCAGTACTTC CSARRTAETQYF
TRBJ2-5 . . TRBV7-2 TGTGCCAGCAGCTCTGGACAGCTCCAAGAGACCCAGTACTTC CASSSGQLQETQYF
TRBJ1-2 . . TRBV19 TGTGCCAGTAAGATAGGAGAAGAACGTACAGGCTTCACCTTC CASKIGEERTGFTF
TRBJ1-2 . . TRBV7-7 TGTGCTAGCAGCCAGCCCCCCCGGGACCGGAACTATGGCTACACCTTC CASSQPPRDRNYGYTF
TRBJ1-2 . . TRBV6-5 TGTGCCAGCAGTTTGGCAGGGAATATCTACACCTTC CASSLAGNIYTF
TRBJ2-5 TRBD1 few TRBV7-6 TGTGCCAGCAGCTTAGTGGCCAGGGGGCCGCAAGAGACCCAGTACTTC CASSLVARGPQETQYF
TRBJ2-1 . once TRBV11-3 TGTGCCAGCATTGGGGATGGGAATGAGCAGTTCTTC CASIGDGNEQFF
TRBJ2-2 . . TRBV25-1 TGTGCCAGCAGTGAAGAGCGGGCCCTGAACACCGGGGAGCTGTTTTTT CASSEERALNTGELFF
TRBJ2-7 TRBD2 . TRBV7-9 TGTGCCAGCAGCTTAACGGTCTTGGGACTAGCGGAATACGAGCAGTACTTC CASSLTVLGLAEYEQYF
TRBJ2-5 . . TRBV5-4 TGTGCCAGCAGCTTGGTCGTGGGACTCTCGGGCCAAGAGACCCAGTACTTC CASSLVVGLSGQETQYF
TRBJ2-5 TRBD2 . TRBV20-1 TGCAGTGCTAGAGGACCCCCGACTAGCGGGGGAGAGACCCAGTACTTC CSARGPPTSGGETQYF
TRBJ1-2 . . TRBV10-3 TGTGCCATCACAGCGACAGGTTCTGGCTACACCTTC CAITATGSGYTF
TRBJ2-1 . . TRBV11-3 TGTGCCAGCAGCTTGGGTGAGCAGTTCTTC CASSLGEQFF
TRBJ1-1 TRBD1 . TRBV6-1 TGTGCCAGCAGAACAGGGGCCATGAACACTGAAGCTTTCTTT CASRTGAMNTEAFF
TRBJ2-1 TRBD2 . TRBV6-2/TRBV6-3 TGTGCCACCCTTCTAGCGGGGGTCTACAATGAGCAGTTCTTC CATLLAGVYNEQFF
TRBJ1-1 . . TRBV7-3 TGTGCCAGCAGCTTAACGGGCGGGGGTTCGGTAGCTTTCTTT CASSLTGGGSVAFF
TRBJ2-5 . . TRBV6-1 TGTGCCAGCAGTGAACAACCCTACCAAGAGGCCCAGTACTTC CASSEQPYQEAQYF
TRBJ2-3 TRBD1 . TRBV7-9 TGTGCCAGCAGCTTAGGGACAGGGACCACAGATACGCAGTATTTT CASSLGTGTTDTQYF
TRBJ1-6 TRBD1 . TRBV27 TGTGCCAGCAAAGGGACAGGGGCCTATAATTCACCCCTCCACTTT CASKGTGAYNSPLHF
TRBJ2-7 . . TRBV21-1 TGTGCCAGCAGCAAAGAAATCGGGACAGGGATTTCCTACGAGCAGTACTTC CASSKEIGTGISYEQYF
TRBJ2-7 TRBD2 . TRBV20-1 TGCAGTGCGCCATGGGCGGGGGGGCGAGACGAGCAGTACTTC CSAPWAGGRDEQYF
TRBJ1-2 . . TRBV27 TGTGCCAGCAGTTTGTTGGGCACCCAAGGCTTCTATGGCTACACCTTC CASSLLGTQGFYGYTF
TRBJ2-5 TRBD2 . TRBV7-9 TGTGCCAGCAGCTTAAGGACTAGCGCGAGGGGTATAGAGACCCAGTACTTC CASSLRTSARGIETQYF
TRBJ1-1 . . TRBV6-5 TGTGCCAGCAGTTGGGGACAAGAAGCTTTCTTT CASSWGQEAFF
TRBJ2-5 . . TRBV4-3 TGCGCCAGCAGCCAAGGCCTAGTTGAGACCCAGTACTTC CASSQGLVETQYF
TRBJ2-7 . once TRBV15 TGTGCCACCAGCGGAGATAGCACGTCTCGGAACTTC CATSGDSTSRNF
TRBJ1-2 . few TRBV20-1 TGCAGTGCCCCGACGCAGCAAAGAGGCTATGGCTACACCTTC CSAPTQQRGYGYTF
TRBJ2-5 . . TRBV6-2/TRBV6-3 TGTGCCAGCAGTTCTGGCTTAACGTACCAAGAGACCCAGTACTTC CASSSGLTYQETQYF
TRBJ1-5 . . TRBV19 TGTGCCAGTAGAGGGAGGGCCCAAGGTCAGCCCCAGCATTTT CASRGRAQGQPQHF
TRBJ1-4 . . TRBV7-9 TGTGCCAGCAGCTCTGACGGGGCCCTTAATGAAAAACTGTTTTTT CASSSDGALNEKLFF
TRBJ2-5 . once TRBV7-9 TGTGCGGCCCCAAGGGGGGAGACCCAGTACTTC CAAPRGETQYF
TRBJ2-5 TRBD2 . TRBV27 TGTGCCAGCAGCTCCCCGGCTAGCGGGGGAGGACAAGAGACCCAGTACTTC CASSSPASGGGQETQYF
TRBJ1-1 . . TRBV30 TGTGCCTGGACCACGGGACATCTGAACACTGAAGCTTTCTTT CAWTTGHLNTEAFF
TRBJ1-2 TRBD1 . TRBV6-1 TGTGCCAGCAGGACAGGGGGCGCCGGTGGCTACACCTTC CASRTGGAGGYTF
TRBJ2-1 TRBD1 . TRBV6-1 TGTGCCAGCATCTCCGGGACAGGGAAGGACAATGAGCAGTTCTTC CASISGTGKDNEQFF
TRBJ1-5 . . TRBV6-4 TGTGCCAGCAGTAGGGATAGCAATCAGCCCCAGCATTTT CASSRDSNQPQHF
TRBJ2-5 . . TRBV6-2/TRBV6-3 TGTGCCAGCAGTTATTTCTCGGTGGAGCTAAAAGAGACCCAGTACTTC CASSYFSVELKETQYF
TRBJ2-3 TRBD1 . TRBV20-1 TGCTGTGCTCCCCCGGACAGGGCGGATACGCAGTATTTT CCAPPDRADTQYF
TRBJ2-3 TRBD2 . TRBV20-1 TGCAGTGCTAGCCTGGCGGGGGAGGCAATGTATTTT CSASLAGEAMYF
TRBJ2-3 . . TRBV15 TGTGCCACCAGCAGAGATCAAGAACCCACAGATACGCAGTATTTT CATSRDQEPTDTQYF
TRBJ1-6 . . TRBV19 TGTGCCAGTAATATAGGGGGGGGAAATTCACCCCTCCACTTT CASNIGGGNSPLHF
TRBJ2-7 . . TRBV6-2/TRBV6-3 TGTGCCAGCAGCCATCGCCGGGACGGCGGGGCGGGGCAGTACTTC CASSHRRDGGAGQYF
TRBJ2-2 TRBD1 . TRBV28 TGTGCCAGCAGTCTATACAGGGGTGGGGAGCTGTTTTTT CASSLYRGGELFF
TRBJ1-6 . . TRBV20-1 TGCAGTGCTAGAGATATCCGCGGGACGGCTTCTCACTTT CSARDIRGTASHF
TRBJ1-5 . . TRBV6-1 TGTGCCAGCAGTGATCAGGGAGGCAATCAGCCCCAGCATTTT CASSDQGGNQPQHF
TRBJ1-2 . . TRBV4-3 TGCGCCAGCAGCCAAGATAACCAGGACTATGGCTACACCTTC CASSQDNQDYGYTF
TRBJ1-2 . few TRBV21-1 TGTGCCAGCAGCACCCTCGGACTGCTGCCCGCGGGCTACACCTTC CASSTLGLLPAGYTF
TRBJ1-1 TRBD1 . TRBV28 TGTGCCAGCAGTTTACCCGGACAGGGGGATACTGAAGCTTTCTTT CASSLPGQGDTEAFF
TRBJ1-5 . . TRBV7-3 TGTGCCAGCAGCTTAACGGGGAGCGATCAGCCCCAGCATTTT CASSLTGSDQPQHF
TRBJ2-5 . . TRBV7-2 TGTGCCAGCAGCTCCTTGAGTTCCCAGTACTTC CASSSLSSQYF
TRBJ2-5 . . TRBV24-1 TGTGCCACCAGTGCCACGGACCTGGGGGAGACCCAGTACTTC CATSATDLGETQYF
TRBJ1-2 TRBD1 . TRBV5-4 TGTGCCAGCAGCACCAAAGACAGGGCGGACTATGGCTACACCTTC CASSTKDRADYGYTF
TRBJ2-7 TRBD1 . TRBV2 TGTGCCAGCAGTGGTGGGACAGGGACGGGCGAGCAGTACTTC CASSGGTGTGEQYF